The sequence of this T cell receptor (beta chain) was determined in a study of metastatic and nonmetastatic thyroid tumors. Regarding the study as a whole: Reported TCR beta diversity, measured in blood and tumor, was significantly higher for malignant thyroid tumors than for benign nodules.

This CDR3 region has 14 residues. V lost 5 bases to trimming and J lost 2 bases, with 14 bases between them. From germline, CDR1 is DFQATT and CDR2 SNEGSKA (reference sequence). Each patient went into thyroid surgery without having received any treatment. Authors' methods: The distant-metastasis classifier for papillary thyroid cancer was built from CDR3 differences across clinicopathological groups. TCRdb re-called clones from the PCR reads using MiXCR. The authors' filters were not applied to this entry. Of 15,000 to 20,000 clones in the sample, 15% to 17% are singletons; the top ten hold around 15%. This clone appeared many times. The antigen is unknown.

The material sequenced was blood. The TCR was taken from a female donor with papillary thyroid cancer or a benign thyroid nodule (not recorded which). Some clones in this sample may be carry-over from other donors' samples. The chain is built from TRBV20-1 and TRBJ2-3; no reliable D call. The chain's CDR3 is CSAHTHTTTDTQYF. The CDR3 nucleotides are TGCAGTGCTCATACCCACACCACCACAGATACGCAGTATTTT.